One and the same sample provided the 10 T cell receptor beta chains below, sequenced in a study of blood T cells in healthy people across ages. Then a second PCR, running about 6 to 11 cycles, was carried out with a sample-barcoded 5' primer and a J-beta primer mix. TCRdb called the 5' RACE reads again in MiXCR, with one record for every CDR3 protein. The table has 1.8 million or so distinct CDR3 sequences, roughly two fifths seen once. Input material: blood. The receptors shown here come from a human donor in good health.

The chain has TRBV3-1 and TRBJ2-7; D call uncertain. Germline V gene lookup returns CDR1 LGHDT and CDR2 YNNKEL (reference sequence). V lost 1 base to trimming and J lost 6 bases, with 13 bases between them. CDR3 size: 14 residues. Written as DNA, the CDR3 is TGTGCCAGCAGCCAAGCGGCGGCCCCGGGCGAGCAGTACTTC. As protein: CASSQAAAPGEQYF.

This clonotype was recorded a few times. J is TRBJ2-5 and V is TRBV20-1; weak D call: TRBD1 (6 bases). With 1 base removed from V and 5 bases from J, the gap between germline ends came to 11 bases. The V gene's germline CDR1 is DFQATT and CDR2 SNEGSKA (reference sequence). This CDR3 is built from 13 residues. The CDR3 DNA reads TGCAGTGCTAGAGGCCAGGGGATTGAGACCCAGTACTTC. Translating it yields CSARGQGIETQYF.

The gene calls are TRBV30 and TRBJ2-5; TRBD2 matches 7 bases. V shed 1 base, J shed 2 bases, and the junction held 4 bases outside the gene matches. Germline V gene lookup returns CDR1 GTSNPN and CDR2 SVGIG (reference sequence). This CDR3 spans 14 amino acids. As DNA, the CDR3 is TGTGCCTGGAGTGATACTAGCGTTCAAGAGACCCAGTACTTC. It yields the protein CAWSDTSVQETQYF.

This clonotype was seen more than once but under ten times. This sequence joins TRBV29-1 and TRBJ2-1; D gene ambiguous. CDR3 length: 12 amino acids. Germline loops: CDR1 SQVTM, CDR2 ANQGSEA. The V gene lost 4 bases and the J gene lost 4 bases, with 8 bases spanning the gap. For the CDR3, the DNA is TGCAGCGTTGTAACAGCGTACAATGAGCAGTTCTTC. Translation: CSVVTAYNEQFF.

This chain links TRBV7-2 with TRBJ1-2, with D uncertain. The V and J ends lost 4 bases and 1 base respectively, with 10 bases between them. Per the germline V gene, CDR1 is SGHTA and CDR2 is FQGNSA. This CDR3 comprises 14 residues. This CDR3 reads CASSSGRINYGYTF. Written as DNA, the CDR3 is TGTGCCAGCAGCTCAGGACGGATTAACTATGGCTACACCTTC.

This clonotype was counted ten times or more. The chain links TRBV24-1 to TRBJ2-3, with 7 bases that match TRBD1. Germline CDR1 KGHDR, CDR2 SFDVKD. CDR3 size: 15 residues. Trimming at V came to 1 base and at J to 6 bases, leaving 6 bases not matched to a gene. Written as DNA, the CDR3 is TGTGCCACCAGTGATTTAAAGGGGGCGAGGGATACGCAGTATTTT. As protein: CATSDLKGARDTQYF.

This clonotype was seen a handful of times. This chain links TRBV4-3 with TRBJ1-2; D unclear. Germline loops: CDR1 LGHNA, CDR2 YSLEER. Trimming removed 4 bases at V and 8 bases at J, with 14 bases between. CDR3 length: 13 residues. This chain's CDR3 is CASSLFGIRGYTF. DNA of the CDR3: TGCGCCAGCAGCCTATTCGGGATTAGGGGCTACACCTTC.

This chain joins TRBV30 and TRBJ1-2; 10 positions agree with TRBD1. Germline V lookup: CDR1 GTSNPN, CDR2 SVGIG (reference sequence). CDR3 length: 16 residues. V was pared by 4 bases and J by 4 bases, with 12 bases of the junction left unmatched. The chain's CDR3 is CAWNRDRGLILYGYTF. CDR3 in DNA: TGTGCCTGGAACCGGGACAGGGGCCTTATTCTCTATGGCTACACCTTC.

J is TRBJ2-4 and V is TRBV20-1; 14 bases map to TRBD2. The DNA end lines up better with TRBJ2-7; the J call may be wrong. This CDR3 is built from 14 residues. Germline V lookup: CDR1 DFQATT, CDR2 SNEGSKA (reference sequence). The CDR3 DNA is TGCAGTGCCATTGGGACTAGCGGGGGCTACGAGCAGTACTTC. This encodes CSAIGTSGGYEQYF.

The chain recombines TRBV12-3 or TRBV12-4 with TRBJ2-1; possibly TRBD1 for D (5 bases). The V gene lost 5 bases and the J gene lost 5 bases, with 19 bases spanning the gap. The CDR3 is made up of 16 amino acids. The DNA of the CDR3 is TGTGCCAGCAGTCTAACCGCAGGGTATCGCGACAATGAGCAGTTCTTC. The encoded protein is CASSLTAGYRDNEQFF.